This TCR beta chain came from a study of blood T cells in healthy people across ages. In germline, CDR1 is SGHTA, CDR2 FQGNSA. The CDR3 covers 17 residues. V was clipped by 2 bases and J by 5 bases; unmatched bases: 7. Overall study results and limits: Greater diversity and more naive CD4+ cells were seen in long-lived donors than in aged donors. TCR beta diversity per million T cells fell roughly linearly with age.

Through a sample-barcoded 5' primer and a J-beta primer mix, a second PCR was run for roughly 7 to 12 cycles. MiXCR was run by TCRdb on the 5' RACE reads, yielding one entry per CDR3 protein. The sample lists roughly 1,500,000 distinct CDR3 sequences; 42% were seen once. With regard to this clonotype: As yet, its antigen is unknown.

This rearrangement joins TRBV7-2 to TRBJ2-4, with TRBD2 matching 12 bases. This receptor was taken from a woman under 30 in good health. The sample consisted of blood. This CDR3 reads CASSLFLAGGSQNIQYF. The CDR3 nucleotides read TGTGCCAGCAGCTTATTCCTAGCGGGAGGGAGCCAAAACATTCAGTACTTC.